Below, one T cell receptor beta chain is given with its context. What it recognizes is unknown. Primers: 60 Vbeta forward and 13 Jbeta reverse. Methods used by the authors: A later analysis tallied 80 million to 100 million unique TCR beta chains, approximately 10 million of them shared. Assay: immunoSEQ multiplex PCR; the TCRdb copy retains only in-frame clones and omits some. V, J and clone size derive from that table, while D and trimming were established from the DNA sequence. Among 100,000 or so clones listed, around four fifths were seen once. The data derive from a study of cytomegalovirus exposure and HLA in healthy donors. For the study at large: When over 300 donors were genotyped, roughly 78% of them were found to fall in the Caucasian-associated ancestry cluster. Overall study results and limits: 87-base-pair reads could not separate some V segments, including TRBV6-2 and TRBV6-3.

Per germline, CDR1 MNHEY and CDR2 SVGAGI. This CDR3 contains 16 residues. V was pared by 0 bases and J by 8 bases, with 11 bases of the junction left unmatched. The sequenced material came from PBMCs. This clonotype was obtained from a man aged 40-49 years in good health and CMV-seronegative. The gene calls are TRBV6-5 and TRBJ2-3; 7 bases line up with TRBD1. The CDR3 loop reads CASSYSSTGLRGTQYF. Written as DNA, the CDR3 is TGTGCCAGCAGTTACTCGTCGACAGGGTTACGAGGTACGCAGTATTTT.